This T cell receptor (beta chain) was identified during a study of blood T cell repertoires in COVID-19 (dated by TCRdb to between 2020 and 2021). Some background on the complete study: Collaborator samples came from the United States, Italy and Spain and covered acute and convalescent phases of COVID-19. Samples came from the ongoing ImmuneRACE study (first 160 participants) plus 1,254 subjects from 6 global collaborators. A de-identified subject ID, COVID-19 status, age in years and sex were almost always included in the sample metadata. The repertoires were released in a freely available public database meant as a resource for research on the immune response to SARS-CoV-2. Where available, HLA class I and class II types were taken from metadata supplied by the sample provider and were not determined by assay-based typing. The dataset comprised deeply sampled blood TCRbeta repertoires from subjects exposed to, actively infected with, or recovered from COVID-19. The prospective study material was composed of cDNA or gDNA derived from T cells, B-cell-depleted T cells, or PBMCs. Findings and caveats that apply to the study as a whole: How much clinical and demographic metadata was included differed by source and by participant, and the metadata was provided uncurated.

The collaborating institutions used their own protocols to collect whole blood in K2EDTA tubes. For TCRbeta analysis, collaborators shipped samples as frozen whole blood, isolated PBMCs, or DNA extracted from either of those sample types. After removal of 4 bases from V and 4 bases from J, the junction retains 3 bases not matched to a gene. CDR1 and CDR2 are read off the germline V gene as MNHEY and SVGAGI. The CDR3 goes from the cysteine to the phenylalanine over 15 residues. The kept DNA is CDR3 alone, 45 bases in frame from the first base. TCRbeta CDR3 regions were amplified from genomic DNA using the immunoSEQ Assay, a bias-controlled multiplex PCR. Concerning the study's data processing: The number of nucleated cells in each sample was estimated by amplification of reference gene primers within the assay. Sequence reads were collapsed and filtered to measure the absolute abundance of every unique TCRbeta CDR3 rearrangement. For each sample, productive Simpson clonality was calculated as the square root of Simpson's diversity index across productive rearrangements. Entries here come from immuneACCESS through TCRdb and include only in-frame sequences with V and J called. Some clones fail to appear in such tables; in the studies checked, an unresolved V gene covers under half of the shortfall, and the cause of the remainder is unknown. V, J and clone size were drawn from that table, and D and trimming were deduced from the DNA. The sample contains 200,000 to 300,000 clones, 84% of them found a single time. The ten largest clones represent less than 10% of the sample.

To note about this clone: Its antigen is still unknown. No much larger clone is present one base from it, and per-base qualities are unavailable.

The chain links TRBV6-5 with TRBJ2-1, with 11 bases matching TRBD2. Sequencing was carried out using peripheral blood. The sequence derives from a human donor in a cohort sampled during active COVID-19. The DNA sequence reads TGTGCCAGCAGTTCCATAGCGGGAGGGTACAATGAGCAGTTCTTC. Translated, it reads CASSSIAGGYNEQFF.